This T cell receptor (beta chain) is from a study of blood T cell repertoires in COVID-19. Produced via immunoSEQ multiplex PCR; TCRdb's table is partial and in-frame only. The data show tens of thousands of clones, with 83% seen just once and roughly 5.3% held by the top ten. From germline, CDR1 is LGHNA and CDR2 YNFKEQ. The CDR3 loop spans 18 amino acids. V shed 0 bases and J shed 6 bases, with 20 bases lying between them. The V call is TRBV4-2, the J call TRBJ2-2, with TRBD2 as a possible D gene (6 bases). The source material was peripheral blood. The origin of this receptor is a man in his fifties or sixties with active COVID-19. CDR3: CASSQELAQGGDAGELFF. CDR3 DNA sequence: TGTGCCAGCAGCCAAGAGCTAGCGCAGGGAGGTGACGCCGGGGAGCTGTTTTTT.